The clone carrying this T cell receptor beta chain was counted ten times or more. These data belong to a study of low-dose radiotherapy and immunotherapy resistance in tumors. Regarding time point: before trial treatment. V dropped 4 bases and J dropped 4; count of bases not matched to a gene: 5. The CDR3 has 15 amino acids. Per the germline V gene, CDR1 is SGHRS and CDR2 is YFSETQ. Primers used for first-strand cDNA, a TRAV- and TRBV-specific set, covered both alpha and beta chains. With a constant-region primer and a V-primer adapter, TCRs were subjected to about 20 PCR cycles of amplification. TCRdb called the reads again in MiXCR, with one record for every CDR3 protein. Of 75,000 to 95,000 distinct CDR3 sequences in the sample, 9.4% were seen once.

This specimen consisted of PBMCs, obtained before treatment. This clonotype was obtained from a male donor with prostate cancer. V and J are TRBV5-1 and TRBJ2-1, with TRBD1 matching over 10 bases. Written as DNA, the CDR3 is TGCGCCAGCAGCCTGGGACAGGGGCCTTACAATGAGCAGTTCTTC. Protein sequence: CASSLGQGPYNEQFF.